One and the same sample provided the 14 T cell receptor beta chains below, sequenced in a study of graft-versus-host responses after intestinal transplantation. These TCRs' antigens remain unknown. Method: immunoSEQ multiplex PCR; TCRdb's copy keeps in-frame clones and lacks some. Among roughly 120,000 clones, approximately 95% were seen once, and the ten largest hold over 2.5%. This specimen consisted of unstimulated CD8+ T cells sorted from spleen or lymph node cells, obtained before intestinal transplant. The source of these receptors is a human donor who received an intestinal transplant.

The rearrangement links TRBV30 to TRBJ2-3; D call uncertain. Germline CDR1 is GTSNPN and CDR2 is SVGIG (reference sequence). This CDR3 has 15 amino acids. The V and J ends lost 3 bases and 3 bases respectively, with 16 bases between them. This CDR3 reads CAWSGTANPTDTQYF. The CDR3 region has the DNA TGTGCCTGGAGCGGAACAGCGAACCCTACAGATACGCAGTATTTT.

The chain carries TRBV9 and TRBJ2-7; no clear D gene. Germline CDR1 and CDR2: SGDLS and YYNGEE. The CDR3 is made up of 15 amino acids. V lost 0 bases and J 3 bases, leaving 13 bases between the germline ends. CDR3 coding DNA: TGTGCCAGCAGCGTAGGGGATGGCACATTCTACGAGCAGTACTTC. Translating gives CASSVGDGTFYEQYF.

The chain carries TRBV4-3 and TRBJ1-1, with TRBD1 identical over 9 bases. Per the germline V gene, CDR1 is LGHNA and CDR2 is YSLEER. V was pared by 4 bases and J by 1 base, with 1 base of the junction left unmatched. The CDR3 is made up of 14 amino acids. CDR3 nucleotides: TGCGCCAGCAGCCGGGGACAGGGGAACACTGAAGCTTTCTTT. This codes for CASSRGQGNTEAFF.

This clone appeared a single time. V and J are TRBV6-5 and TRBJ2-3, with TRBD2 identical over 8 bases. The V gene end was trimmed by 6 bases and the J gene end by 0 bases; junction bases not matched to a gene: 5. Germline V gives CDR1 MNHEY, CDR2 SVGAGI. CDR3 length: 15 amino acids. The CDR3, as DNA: TGTGCCAGCAGCGACGGGGGGGGTAGCACAGATACGCAGTATTTT. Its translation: CASSDGGGSTDTQYF.

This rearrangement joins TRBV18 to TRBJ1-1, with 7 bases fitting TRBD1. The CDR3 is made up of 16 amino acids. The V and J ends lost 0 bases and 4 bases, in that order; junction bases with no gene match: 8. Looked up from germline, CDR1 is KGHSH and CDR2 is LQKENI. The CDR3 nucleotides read TGTGCCAGCTCACCACCCCCGACAGGGAGGGTCACTGAAGCTTTCTTT. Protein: CASSPPPTGRVTEAFF.

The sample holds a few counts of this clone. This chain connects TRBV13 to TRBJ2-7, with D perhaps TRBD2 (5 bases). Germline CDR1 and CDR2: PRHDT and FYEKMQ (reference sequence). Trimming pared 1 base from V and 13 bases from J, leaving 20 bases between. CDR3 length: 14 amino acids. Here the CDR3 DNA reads TGTGCCAGCAGCTTAGTGGGTGAGGGAGATGCTTTTTACTTC. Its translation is CASSLVGEGDAFYF.

CDR3 sequence: CASSPGLALAGELFF. The CDR3 DNA reads TGTGCCAGCAGCCCGGGACTAGCCTTGGCCGGGGAGCTGTTTTTT. The chain is built from TRBV6-5 and TRBJ2-2; 9 bases line up with TRBD2. CDR3 length: 15 residues. The trim removed 6 bases at V and 6 bases at J, leaving 8 bases unmatched. Germline loops: CDR1 MNHEY, CDR2 SVGAGI.

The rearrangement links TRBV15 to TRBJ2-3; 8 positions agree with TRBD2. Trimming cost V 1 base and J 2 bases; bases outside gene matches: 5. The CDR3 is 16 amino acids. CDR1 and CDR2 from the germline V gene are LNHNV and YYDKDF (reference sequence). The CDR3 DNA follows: TGTGCCACCAGCAGAGTACTAGCGGAAGCCACAGATACGCAGTATTTT. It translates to CATSRVLAEATDTQYF.

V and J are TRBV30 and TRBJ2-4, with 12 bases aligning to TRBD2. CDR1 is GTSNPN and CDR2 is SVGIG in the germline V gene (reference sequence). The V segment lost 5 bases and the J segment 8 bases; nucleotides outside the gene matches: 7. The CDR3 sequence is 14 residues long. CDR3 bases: TGTGCCTGGCTAGCGGGAGGGCCTAAGGACATTCAGTACTTC. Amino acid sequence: CAWLAGGPKDIQYF.

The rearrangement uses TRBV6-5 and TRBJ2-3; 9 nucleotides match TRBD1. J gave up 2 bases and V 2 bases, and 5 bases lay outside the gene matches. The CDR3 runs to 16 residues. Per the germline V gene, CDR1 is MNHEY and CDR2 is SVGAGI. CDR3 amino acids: CASSYGTGTPTDTQYF. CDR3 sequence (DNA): TGTGCCAGCAGTTACGGGACAGGGACTCCCACAGATACGCAGTATTTT.

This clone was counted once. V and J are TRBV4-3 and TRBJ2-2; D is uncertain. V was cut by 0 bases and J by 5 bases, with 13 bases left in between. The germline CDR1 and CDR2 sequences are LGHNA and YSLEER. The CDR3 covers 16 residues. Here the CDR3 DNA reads TGCGCCAGCAGCCAAGATTGGGCCCGAAGGACCGGGGAGCTGTTTTTT. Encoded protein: CASSQDWARRTGELFF.

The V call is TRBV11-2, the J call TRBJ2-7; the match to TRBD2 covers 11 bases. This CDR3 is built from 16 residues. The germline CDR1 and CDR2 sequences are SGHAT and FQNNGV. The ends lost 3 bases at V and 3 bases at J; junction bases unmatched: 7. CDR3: CASSFRIAGGLYEQYF. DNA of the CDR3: TGTGCCAGCAGCTTCAGGATAGCGGGAGGGCTCTACGAGCAGTACTTC.

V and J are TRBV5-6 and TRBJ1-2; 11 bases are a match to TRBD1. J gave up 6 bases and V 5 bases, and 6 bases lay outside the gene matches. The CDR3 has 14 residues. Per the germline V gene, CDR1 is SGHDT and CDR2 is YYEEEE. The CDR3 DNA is TGTGCCAGCAGTCTTGGGACAGGGGGTGATGGCTACACCTTC. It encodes CASSLGTGGDGYTF.

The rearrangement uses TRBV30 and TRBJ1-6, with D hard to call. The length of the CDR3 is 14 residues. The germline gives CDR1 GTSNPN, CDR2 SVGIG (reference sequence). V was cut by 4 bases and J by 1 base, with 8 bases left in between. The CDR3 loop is CAWKAQSYNSPLHF. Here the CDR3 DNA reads TGTGCCTGGAAGGCGCAATCCTATAATTCACCCCTCCACTTT.